Listed here are 9 T cell receptor beta chains from one sample, sequenced in a study of cytomegalovirus exposure and HLA in healthy donors. The table came from immunoSEQ multiplex PCR; TCRdb's copy has only in-frame clones and leaves some out. The sample lists roughly 180,000 clones, roughly 86% occurring once. Material for sequencing was PBMCs. The origin of the receptors is a man aged 30 to 45 in good health and CMV-seropositive.

CDR3 nucleotide sequence: TGTGCCAGCACCGGCCGGACCACAGGTCCCATCACAGATACGCAGTATTTT. It encodes CASTGRTTGPITDTQYF. The chain uses TRBV6-4 and TRBJ2-3, with D tentatively TRBD1 (5 bases). The CDR3 runs 17 residues. Germline V gene sequence: CDR1 MRHNA, CDR2 SNTAGT. V dropped 7 bases and J dropped 2 bases, with 22 bases sitting between them.

The J gene is TRBJ1-1, the V gene TRBV6-5, with 8 bases that match TRBD1. V trimming: 5 bases; J trimming: 2 bases; junction bases outside the gene matches: 4. The CDR3 length is 14 residues. Germline CDR1 is MNHEY and CDR2 is SVGAGI. The CDR3 here is CASSATGVNTEAFF. The CDR3 nucleotides are TGTGCCAGCAGTGCGACAGGGGTAAACACTGAAGCTTTCTTT.

This chain links TRBV27 with TRBJ1-5, with D possibly matching TRBD1 (5 bases). Germline-derived CDR1 and CDR2 are MNHEY and SMNVEV (reference sequence). The ends were cut back, 4 bases at V and 2 bases at J, with 21 bases in the middle. The CDR3 covers 18 residues. CDR3 nucleotide sequence: TGTGCCAGCAGTTCACACCACCCCGCAGGGAATGGCAATCAGCCCCAGCATTTT. This encodes CASSSHHPAGNGNQPQHF.

J is TRBJ2-7 and V is TRBV7-9; 9 bases map to TRBD1. Germline assignment: CDR1 SEHNR and CDR2 FQNEAQ (reference sequence). The CDR3 runs to 14 residues. The V gene end was trimmed by 5 bases and the J gene end by 3 bases; junction bases not matched to a gene: 5. CDR3 in amino acids: CASSRPGQGYEQYF. The CDR3 bases are TGTGCCAGCAGCAGGCCGGGACAGGGCTACGAGCAGTACTTC.

The V and J genes are TRBV7-8 and TRBJ1-1, with D tentatively TRBD1 (5 bases). Germline V gives CDR1 SGHVS, CDR2 FQNEAQ. CDR3 length: 15 amino acids. V was trimmed by 5 bases and J by 6 bases, leaving 19 bases between them. The CDR3 region has the DNA TGTGCCAGCAGCACAGCTGGCGGGGGAGCGTCTGAAGCTTTCTTT. Translation: CASSTAGGGASEAFF.

The V call is TRBV28, the J call TRBJ2-1; 8 bases fit TRBD2. The CDR3 totals 16 residues. Germline CDR1 MDHEN, CDR2 SYDVKM. J was trimmed by 8 bases and V by 6 bases; bases with no gene match: 15. Here the CDR3 reads CASRSHSGSMRDEQFF. The CDR3 DNA reads as TGTGCCAGCAGGTCCCACAGCGGGAGCATGCGCGATGAGCAGTTCTTC.

The CDR3 bases are TGTGCCAGCAGCTTGGGAGATTACAATGAGCAGTTCTTC. Protein sequence: CASSLGDYNEQFF. The chain has TRBV11-3 and TRBJ2-1, with a tentative D call TRBD2 (5 bases). Germline CDR1 SGHNT, CDR2 YENEEA. The CDR3 sequence is 13 residues long. V lost 3 bases and J 4 bases, leaving 7 bases between the germline ends.

The chain links TRBV13 to TRBJ2-3; 9 positions match TRBD2. The CDR3 has 16 residues. With V trimmed by 2 bases and J by 6 bases, 9 bases remained unmatched. Per germline, CDR1 PRHDT and CDR2 FYEKMQ (reference sequence). CDR3 loop: CASSLLAGGPNDTQYF. The DNA for the CDR3 is TGTGCCAGCAGCTTACTTGCGGGGGGGCCAAACGATACGCAGTATTTT.

The rearrangement joins TRBV9 to TRBJ2-1; 13 bases map to TRBD2. The CDR3 extends over 19 amino acids. Germline-derived CDR1 and CDR2 are SGDLS and YYNGEE. V was clipped by 0 bases and J by 8 bases; unmatched bases: 14. The CDR3 loop is CASSVATSSGGLAGDEQFF. The DNA for the CDR3 is TGTGCCAGCAGCGTAGCTACCTCCAGTGGTGGACTAGCGGGAGATGAGCAGTTCTTC.